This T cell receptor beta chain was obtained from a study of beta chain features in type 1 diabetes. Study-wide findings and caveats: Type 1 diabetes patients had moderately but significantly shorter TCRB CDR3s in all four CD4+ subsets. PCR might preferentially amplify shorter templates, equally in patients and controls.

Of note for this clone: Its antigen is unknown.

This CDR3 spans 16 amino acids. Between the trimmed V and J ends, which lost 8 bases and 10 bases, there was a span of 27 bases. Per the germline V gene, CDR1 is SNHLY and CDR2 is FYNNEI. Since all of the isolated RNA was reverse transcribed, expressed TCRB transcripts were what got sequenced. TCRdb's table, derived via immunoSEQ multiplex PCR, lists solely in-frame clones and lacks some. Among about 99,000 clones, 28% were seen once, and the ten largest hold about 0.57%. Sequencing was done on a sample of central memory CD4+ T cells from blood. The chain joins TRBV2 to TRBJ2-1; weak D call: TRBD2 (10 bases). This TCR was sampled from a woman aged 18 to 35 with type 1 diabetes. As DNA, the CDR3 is TGTGCCAGCTCCTTTACTAGCGGGACAGGGACCGGGGAGCAGTTCTTC. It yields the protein CASSFTSGTGTGEQFF.